These T cell receptor beta chains were read from a single sample in a study of cytomegalovirus exposure and HLA in healthy donors. TCRdb keeps only in-frame clones here, not all; method: immunoSEQ multiplex PCR. This sample has 72,000 or so clones, with roughly 68% found just once. Sequenced material: PBMCs. Source of these receptors: a woman aged 50 to 60 in good health and CMV-seronegative. The CDR3 runs from the conserved cysteine through the conserved F or W. Each record gives: clone size, V gene, J gene, CDR3 protein. The size entry is marked missing in some rows and otherwise reads once, few, many or a size class.

clone_size: -; v_call: TRBV15; j_call: TRBJ2-6; cdr3_aa: CATSSSPGQGAPGANVLTF
clone_size: few; v_call: TRBV4-1; j_call: TRBJ2-7; cdr3_aa: CASSPRSGTGVEQYF
clone_size: few; v_call: TRBV9; j_call: TRBJ2-3; cdr3_aa: CASSTLASGGGDTQYF
clone_size: -; v_call: TRBV28; j_call: TRBJ1-2; cdr3_aa: CASNSNPWDYGYTF
clone_size: -; v_call: TRBV10-3; j_call: TRBJ1-3; cdr3_aa: CAISEESAGNTIYF
clone_size: once; v_call: TRBV6-6; j_call: TRBJ2-4; cdr3_aa: CASSPGTGNIQYF
clone_size: once; v_call: TRBV5-4; j_call: TRBJ2-7; cdr3_aa: CASSLGGGDLSYEQYF
clone_size: -; v_call: TRBV5-1; j_call: TRBJ2-1; cdr3_aa: CASSLRGEGDEQFF
clone_size: -; v_call: TRBV9; j_call: TRBJ2-1; cdr3_aa: CASSVVRIGAEQFF
clone_size: -; v_call: TRBV5-1; j_call: TRBJ2-3; cdr3_aa: CASSSLAGSSTDTQYF
clone_size: -; v_call: TRBV5-1; j_call: TRBJ2-7; cdr3_aa: CASSSSPPYEQYF
clone_size: once; v_call: TRBV7-9; j_call: TRBJ1-2; cdr3_aa: CASSLAVDYGYTF
clone_size: -; v_call: TRBV5-4; j_call: TRBJ1-5; cdr3_aa: CASSLGGDQPQHF
clone_size: -; v_call: TRBV7-9; j_call: TRBJ2-1; cdr3_aa: CASSPAEGSRPSSYNEQFF
clone_size: -; v_call: TRBV28; j_call: TRBJ2-1; cdr3_aa: CASSLYGAGVYDEQFF
clone_size: -; v_call: TRBV30; j_call: TRBJ1-2; cdr3_aa: CALEPLARYGYTF
clone_size: -; v_call: TRBV28; j_call: TRBJ2-7; cdr3_aa: CASSYGGSYEQYF
clone_size: -; v_call: TRBV27; j_call: TRBJ2-7; cdr3_aa: CASSSSGSSYEQYF
clone_size: -; v_call: TRBV7-2; j_call: TRBJ2-3; cdr3_aa: CASSLGAGGYTDTQYF
clone_size: -; v_call: TRBV7-6; j_call: TRBJ2-1; cdr3_aa: CASSETSGSFVEQFF
clone_size: -; v_call: TRBV7-6; j_call: TRBJ1-1; cdr3_aa: CASSSLTGSGVAFF
clone_size: few; v_call: TRBV18; j_call: TRBJ1-3; cdr3_aa: CASSQGQISGNTIYF
clone_size: few; v_call: TRBV15; j_call: TRBJ2-2; cdr3_aa: CVTSRVVGTTGLEELFF
clone_size: -; v_call: TRBV19; j_call: TRBJ1-5; cdr3_aa: CASSYDGSPGFQPQHF
clone_size: -; v_call: TRBV9; j_call: TRBJ2-7; cdr3_aa: CASSPWPAYEQYF
clone_size: -; v_call: TRBV9; j_call: TRBJ1-4; cdr3_aa: CASSPRQGWDEKLFF
clone_size: -; v_call: TRBV18; j_call: TRBJ1-2; cdr3_aa: CASSPQRDPAQGNYGYTF
clone_size: -; v_call: TRBV4-1; j_call: TRBJ1-1; cdr3_aa: CASSTQQGLHTEAFF
clone_size: -; v_call: TRBV9; j_call: TRBJ2-7; cdr3_aa: CASSVSQGSPYEQYF
clone_size: -; v_call: TRBV28; j_call: TRBJ2-3; cdr3_aa: CASSLAGVWADTQYF
clone_size: -; v_call: TRBV6-1; j_call: TRBJ2-2; cdr3_aa: CASRRELNTGELFF
clone_size: -; v_call: TRBV5-1; j_call: TRBJ2-5; cdr3_aa: CASSLGSSGQETQYF